The clone carrying this TCR beta chain was counted between two and nine times. Its specificity is unknown. These data come from a study of vaccination and CD4 T cells after COVID-19. Study as a whole: Once diagnosed, patients had post-COVID samples drawn a median 101 days later (range 35 to 161).

The Oncomine TCR Beta short-read assay was applied to DNA of cultured CD4+ T cells. TCRdb reprocessed the PCR reads with MiXCR, giving one entry per CDR3 protein. Among more than 9,000 distinct CDR3 sequences, 20% were seen once, and the ten largest hold approximately 13%. The germline V gene has CDR1 KGHSH and CDR2 LQKENI. CDR3 length: 14 amino acids. V was pared by 3 bases and J by 0 bases, with 7 bases between. Treatment described: approximately nine-day PBMC culture with coronavirus spike peptide pools or control peptides (ViraFEST assay). It was after roughly nine days of culture that CD4+ T cells were isolated by negative selection. Study results and limitations: Convalescent patients' median share of reactive clones seen only post-vaccination was around 84%.

This sequence originates from a human donor who received a COVID-19 vaccine. The J gene is TRBJ2-3, the V gene TRBV18; D ambiguous. The sequences come from CD4+ T cells from blood, cultured in vitro, collected before SARS-CoV-2 vaccination. The CDR3 DNA is TGTGCCAGCTCACCTTTCGACAGCACAGATACGCAGTATTTT. Its translation is CASSPFDSTDTQYF.